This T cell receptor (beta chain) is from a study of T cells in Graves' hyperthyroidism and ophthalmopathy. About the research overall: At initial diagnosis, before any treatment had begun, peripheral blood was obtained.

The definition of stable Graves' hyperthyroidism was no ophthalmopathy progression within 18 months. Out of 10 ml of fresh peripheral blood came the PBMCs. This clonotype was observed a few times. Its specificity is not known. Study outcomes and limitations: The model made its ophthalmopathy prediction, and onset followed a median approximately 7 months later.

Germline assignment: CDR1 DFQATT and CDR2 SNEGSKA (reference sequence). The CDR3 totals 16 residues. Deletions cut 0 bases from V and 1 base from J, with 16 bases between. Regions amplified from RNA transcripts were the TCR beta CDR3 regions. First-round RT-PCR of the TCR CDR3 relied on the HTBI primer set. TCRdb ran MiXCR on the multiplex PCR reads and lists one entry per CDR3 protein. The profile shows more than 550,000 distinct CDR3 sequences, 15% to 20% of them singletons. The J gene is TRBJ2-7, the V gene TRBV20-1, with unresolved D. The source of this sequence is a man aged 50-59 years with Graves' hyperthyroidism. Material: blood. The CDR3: CSARDTEVLRSYEQYF. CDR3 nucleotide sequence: TGCAGTGCTAGAGATACTGAAGTTCTGAGGTCCTACGAGCAGTACTTC.